The source of this T cell receptor (beta chain) is a study of cytomegalovirus exposure and HLA in healthy donors. The CDR3 is 17 residues long. Trimming cost V 2 bases and J 2 bases; bases outside gene matches: 7. The V gene's germline CDR1 is SGDLS and CDR2 YYNGEE. With respect to this clone: Its cognate antigen is unknown.

Primers for the PCR totalled 60 Vbeta and 13 Jbeta. Here immunoSEQ multiplex PCR was the method, and the copy in TCRdb shows in-frame clones only, minus some. The sample contains over 100,000 clones, approximately 74% of which appear only once. General study results and limits: There were under 200 TCR beta chains listed as cytomegalovirus-associated.

The gene calls are TRBV9 and TRBJ1-3; 10 nucleotides agree with TRBD1. This sequence originates from a male donor in good health and CMV-seronegative. The sequenced sample was PBMCs. CDR3 sequence: CASSVAPGQGTGNTIYF. In DNA, the CDR3 is TGTGCCAGCAGCGTTGCACCGGGACAGGGGACTGGAAACACCATATATTTT.